One TCR beta chain is described in this entry. This specimen belongs to a study of blood T cell repertoires in COVID-19. In the original processing: From reference gene primer amplification, estimates of nucleated cell counts were derived. Libraries were prepared by immunoSEQ multiplex PCR; TCRdb keeps only in-frame clonotypes and omits some of them. That table is the source of V, J and clone size, and D and trimming were worked out from the DNA. The sample has approximately 150,000 clones, 83% seen once. V lost 1 base and J lost 3; bases outside the gene matches: 0. The germline V gene encodes CDR1 SGHNT and CDR2 YENEEA. There are 15 residues in the CDR3.

V gene TRBV11-3 combines with J gene TRBJ2-3; 11 bases agree with TRBD2. The source is a woman older than 75 with acute or convalescent COVID-19. Material for sequencing was peripheral blood. The CDR3 coding sequence is TGTGCCAGCAGCTTAGGGACTAGCGGGACAGATACGCAGTATTTT. Protein product: CASSLGTSGTDTQYF.